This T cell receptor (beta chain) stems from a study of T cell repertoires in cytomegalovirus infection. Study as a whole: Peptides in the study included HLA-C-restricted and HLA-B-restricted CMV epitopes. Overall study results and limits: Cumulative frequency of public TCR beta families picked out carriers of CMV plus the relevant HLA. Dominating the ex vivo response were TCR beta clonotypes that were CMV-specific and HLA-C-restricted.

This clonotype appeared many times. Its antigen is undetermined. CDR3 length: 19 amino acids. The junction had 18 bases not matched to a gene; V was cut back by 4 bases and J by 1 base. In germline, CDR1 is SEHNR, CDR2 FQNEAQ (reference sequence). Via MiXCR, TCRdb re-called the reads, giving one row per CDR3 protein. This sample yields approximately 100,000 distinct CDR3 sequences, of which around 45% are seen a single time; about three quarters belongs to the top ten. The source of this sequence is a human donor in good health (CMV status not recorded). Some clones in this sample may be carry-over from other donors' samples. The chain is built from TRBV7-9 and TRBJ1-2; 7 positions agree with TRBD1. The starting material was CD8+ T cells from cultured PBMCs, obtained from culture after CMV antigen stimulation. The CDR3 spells CASSSGPRGRDPNNYGYTF. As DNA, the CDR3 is TGTGCCAGCAGCTCAGGGCCAAGGGGGCGAGACCCGAATAACTATGGCTACACCTTC.